Listed below are T cell receptor beta chains from one sample, sequenced in a study of PD-1 blockade in classical Hodgkin lymphoma. TCRdb's table, derived via immunoSEQ multiplex PCR, lists solely in-frame clones and lacks some. This repertoire shows 90,000 to 100,000 clones, roughly 89% found once; its top ten account for 2.8%. The sample in question was peripheral blood mononuclear cells (PBMCs), obtained at baseline. These receptors were obtained from a human donor with classical Hodgkin lymphoma. The CDR3 runs from the conserved cysteine through the conserved F or W. D genes are given only for firm matches. For some rows the clone size is stated as once, few or many, or as a class when expanded; others skip it.

clone size: -; J gene: TRBJ1-2; D gene: -; V gene: TRBV5-1; CDR3 DNA: TGCGCCAGCAGCTCTCCCACCCTACAGGGTTCTGGCTACACCTTC; CDR3 protein: CASSSPTLQGSGYTF
clone size: once; J gene: TRBJ2-4; D gene: -; V gene: TRBV5-4; CDR3 DNA: TGTGCCAGCAGCCCATATCCCTTGCAGGCCAAAAACATTCAGTACTTC; CDR3 protein: CASSPYPLQAKNIQYF
clone size: -; J gene: TRBJ2-1; D gene: TRBD1; V gene: TRBV11-3; CDR3 DNA: TGTGCCAGCAGTCGGACAGGGTACAATGAGCAGTTCTTC; CDR3 protein: CASSRTGYNEQFF
clone size: -; J gene: TRBJ2-7; D gene: -; V gene: TRBV28; CDR3 DNA: TGTGCCAGCAGTCCCTACAGGGCTCTCCACGAGCAGTACTTC; CDR3 protein: CASSPYRALHEQYF
clone size: few; J gene: TRBJ1-1; D gene: -; V gene: TRBV6-1; CDR3 DNA: TGTGCCAGCACCTTCGAGGGATTCGGTGAAGCTTTCTTT; CDR3 protein: CASTFEGFGEAFF
clone size: -; J gene: TRBJ2-1; D gene: -; V gene: TRBV18; CDR3 DNA: TGTGCCAGCTCACCAAGGTCGAGCGATGAGCAGTTCTTC; CDR3 protein: CASSPRSSDEQFF
clone size: -; J gene: TRBJ1-1; D gene: -; V gene: TRBV5-5; CDR3 DNA: TGTGCCAGCAGCTTGGAGGGAATAGGTGAAGCTTTCTTT; CDR3 protein: CASSLEGIGEAFF
clone size: -; J gene: TRBJ2-2; D gene: -; V gene: TRBV5-1; CDR3 DNA: TGCGCCAGCAGCCCTTCCCGTGGGGATAGGGGCACCGGGGAGCTGTTTTTT; CDR3 protein: CASSPSRGDRGTGELFF
clone size: -; J gene: TRBJ2-7; D gene: -; V gene: TRBV9; CDR3 DNA: TGTGCCAGCAGCGTAGATCAGGGAGTCTACGAGCAGTACTTC; CDR3 protein: CASSVDQGVYEQYF
clone size: -; J gene: TRBJ2-6; D gene: -; V gene: TRBV7-9; CDR3 DNA: TGTGCCAGCAGCTCCGGGGCACAGGCTGACTCTGGGGCCAACGTCCTGACTTTC; CDR3 protein: CASSSGAQADSGANVLTF
clone size: -; J gene: TRBJ1-4; D gene: TRBD1; V gene: TRBV11-3; CDR3 DNA: TGTGCCAGCAGACATTTATCGCCAGGGGGCGATGAAAAACTGTTTTTT; CDR3 protein: CASRHLSPGGDEKLFF
clone size: -; J gene: TRBJ1-1; D gene: -; V gene: TRBV10-1; CDR3 DNA: TGCGCCAGCAGAAGGGAGAGGAACACTGAAGCTTTCTTT; CDR3 protein: CASRRERNTEAFF
clone size: -; J gene: TRBJ1-2; D gene: TRBD1; V gene: TRBV19; CDR3 DNA: TGTGCCAGTAGTACCGACAGGGCCTATGGCTACACCTTC; CDR3 protein: CASSTDRAYGYTF
clone size: -; J gene: TRBJ2-1; D gene: -; V gene: TRBV5-4; CDR3 DNA: TGTGCCAGCAGCTTGGGCTCGGGCGGGTTGGTTAATGAGCAGTTCTTC; CDR3 protein: CASSLGSGGLVNEQFF
clone size: -; J gene: TRBJ1-3; D gene: -; V gene: TRBV11-3; CDR3 DNA: TGTGCCAGCAGCTTCGTGCGGGGGTCGGAGTCGTCGCACACCATATATTTT; CDR3 protein: CASSFVRGSESSHTIYF
clone size: -; J gene: TRBJ1-4; D gene: TRBD1; V gene: TRBV5-6; CDR3 DNA: TGTGCCAGCAGCTTGGCCGACAGGGGTAATGAAAAACTGTTTTTT; CDR3 protein: CASSLADRGNEKLFF
clone size: -; J gene: TRBJ1-1; D gene: TRBD1; V gene: TRBV25-1; CDR3 DNA: TGTGCCAGCAGGAAGGGACAGGGGGCGCGGGGGAACACTGAAGCTTTCTTT; CDR3 protein: CASRKGQGARGNTEAFF
clone size: -; J gene: TRBJ1-3; D gene: -; V gene: TRBV6-5; CDR3 DNA: TGTGCCAGCAGTTACTCAGCTGGAAACACCATATATTTT; CDR3 protein: CASSYSAGNTIYF
clone size: -; J gene: TRBJ1-2; D gene: -; V gene: TRBV6-1; CDR3 DNA: TGTGCCAGCAGTGAATCGGGGATGAGTTATGGCTACACCTTC; CDR3 protein: CASSESGMSYGYTF
clone size: -; J gene: TRBJ1-5; D gene: TRBD1; V gene: TRBV27; CDR3 DNA: TGTGCCAGCAGTTCAGAGAGGACAGGGGGCGCCCCTGGCAATCAGCCCCAGCATTTT; CDR3 protein: CASSSERTGGAPGNQPQHF
clone size: -; J gene: TRBJ1-4; D gene: TRBD1; V gene: TRBV7-8; CDR3 DNA: TGTGCCAGCAGCAGACGCGGGACAGGGGCTGAAAAACTGTTTTTT; CDR3 protein: CASSRRGTGAEKLFF
clone size: -; J gene: TRBJ1-1; D gene: -; V gene: TRBV19; CDR3 DNA: TGTGCCAGTGTTGACACCAACGGGGCGGCAGCTTTCTTT; CDR3 protein: CASVDTNGAAAFF
clone size: -; J gene: TRBJ2-7; D gene: -; V gene: TRBV7-9; CDR3 DNA: TGTGCCAGCAGCTTAGAGGTTAGCACCGAGCAGTACTTC; CDR3 protein: CASSLEVSTEQYF
clone size: -; J gene: TRBJ2-1; D gene: TRBD2; V gene: TRBV7-9; CDR3 DNA: TGTGCCAGCAGCTTACCGGTCAAAGGCGGGAGAGCCTACAATGAGCAGTTCTTC; CDR3 protein: CASSLPVKGGRAYNEQFF
clone size: once; J gene: TRBJ2-1; D gene: -; V gene: TRBV11-2; CDR3 DNA: TGTGCCAGCAGCGCCCTGACACTTCTTTACAATGAGCAGTTCTTC; CDR3 protein: CASSALTLLYNEQFF
clone size: -; J gene: TRBJ2-5; D gene: -; V gene: TRBV28; CDR3 DNA: TGTGCCAGCAGTCCCCTAGGGATTTCAGAGACCCAGTACTTC; CDR3 protein: CASSPLGISETQYF
clone size: -; J gene: TRBJ1-1; D gene: -; V gene: TRBV28; CDR3 DNA: TGTGCCAGCTCCCAGAGCAAGAACACTGAAGCTTTCTTT; CDR3 protein: CASSQSKNTEAFF
clone size: -; J gene: TRBJ2-5; D gene: -; V gene: TRBV7-3; CDR3 DNA: TGTGCCAGCAGCCCCGGGAGCCAAGAGACCCAGTACTTC; CDR3 protein: CASSPGSQETQYF
clone size: -; J gene: TRBJ2-3; D gene: -; V gene: TRBV28; CDR3 DNA: TGTGCCAGCAGTCCGGACGCCTCTACTAGCACAGATACGCAGTATTTT; CDR3 protein: CASSPDASTSTDTQYF
clone size: -; J gene: TRBJ1-2; D gene: -; V gene: TRBV5-6; CDR3 DNA: TGTGCCAGCAGCTTAGGGGGTTCTAACTATGGCTACACCTTC; CDR3 protein: CASSLGGSNYGYTF
clone size: -; J gene: TRBJ2-5; D gene: -; V gene: TRBV2; CDR3 DNA: TGTGCCAGCAGGAAGGGGTGGGACTTACAAGAGACCCAGTACTTC; CDR3 protein: CASRKGWDLQETQYF
clone size: once; J gene: TRBJ2-7; D gene: -; V gene: TRBV19; CDR3 DNA: TGTGCCAGTAGTATGGAGGGCCTCTACGAGCAGTACTTC; CDR3 protein: CASSMEGLYEQYF
clone size: -; J gene: TRBJ2-2; D gene: TRBD2; V gene: TRBV5-6; CDR3 DNA: TGTGCCAGCAGCTGGGGACTAGCGGGAGTCGGGCACACCGGGGAGCTGTTTTTT; CDR3 protein: CASSWGLAGVGHTGELFF
clone size: -; J gene: TRBJ2-2; D gene: -; V gene: TRBV7-3; CDR3 DNA: TGTGCCAGCGCCTTTCGGGGACAGAACACCGGGGAGCTGTTTTTT; CDR3 protein: CASAFRGQNTGELFF
clone size: -; J gene: TRBJ2-3; D gene: -; V gene: TRBV10-1; CDR3 DNA: TGCGCCAGCAGAGATACGCAGTATTTT; CDR3 protein: CASRDTQYF
clone size: -; J gene: TRBJ1-5; D gene: -; V gene: TRBV30; CDR3 DNA: TGTGCCTGGGGGACGGATAGCAATCAGCCCCAGCATTTT; CDR3 protein: CAWGTDSNQPQHF
clone size: -; J gene: TRBJ1-5; D gene: TRBD1; V gene: TRBV19; CDR3 DNA: TGTGCCAGTAACACCCTAGGGGGGACAGGGAGTCAGCCCCAGCATTTT; CDR3 protein: CASNTLGGTGSQPQHF
clone size: -; J gene: TRBJ2-5; D gene: TRBD2; V gene: TRBV5-1; CDR3 DNA: TGCGCCAGCAGCTTGGGTAGCGGGAGTTCTAGGGAGACCCAGTACTTC; CDR3 protein: CASSLGSGSSRETQYF
clone size: -; J gene: TRBJ2-7; D gene: -; V gene: TRBV7-3; CDR3 DNA: TGTGCCAGCAGCGCCGGGACCCACTACGAGCAGTACTTC; CDR3 protein: CASSAGTHYEQYF
clone size: -; J gene: TRBJ2-2; D gene: TRBD1; V gene: TRBV10-3; CDR3 DNA: TGTGCCATCAGTGAGTCGCTACAGGGGGCCGCCGGGGAGCTGTTTTTT; CDR3 protein: CAISESLQGAAGELFF
clone size: -; J gene: TRBJ1-1; D gene: -; V gene: TRBV18; CDR3 DNA: TGTGCCAGCGCCACTTACCGGGACATTGAAGCTTTCTTT; CDR3 protein: CASATYRDIEAFF
clone size: -; J gene: TRBJ2-7; D gene: -; V gene: TRBV6-1; CDR3 DNA: TGTGCCAGCAGACCTACCGGGCCGAGGGAGCAGTACTTC; CDR3 protein: CASRPTGPREQYF
clone size: -; J gene: TRBJ1-2; D gene: -; V gene: TRBV7-8; CDR3 DNA: TGTGCCAGCAGCATACACGCCCCGGGTAGCGGATTGCAGGGACCTAACTATGGCTACACCTTC; CDR3 protein: CASSIHAPGSGLQGPNYGYTF
clone size: -; J gene: TRBJ1-1; D gene: -; V gene: TRBV18; CDR3 DNA: TGTGCCAGCTCACCGGGACAGAACACTGAAGCTTTCTTT; CDR3 protein: CASSPGQNTEAFF
clone size: -; J gene: TRBJ1-3; D gene: -; V gene: TRBV4-2; CDR3 DNA: TGTGCCAGCAGCCAAGATAGGGGAGCTGGAAACACCATATATTTT; CDR3 protein: CASSQDRGAGNTIYF
clone size: once; J gene: TRBJ2-1; D gene: TRBD2; V gene: TRBV9; CDR3 DNA: TGTGCCAGCAGCGTAGGCGGGAGGGACCTCAATGAGCAGTTCTTC; CDR3 protein: CASSVGGRDLNEQFF
clone size: -; J gene: TRBJ2-7; D gene: TRBD2; V gene: TRBV10-3; CDR3 DNA: TGTGCCATCAGTATCGAGGGAGGGCCCTCCTACGAGCAGTACTTC; CDR3 protein: CAISIEGGPSYEQYF
clone size: -; J gene: TRBJ1-2; D gene: -; V gene: TRBV2; CDR3 DNA: TGTGCCAGCAGTGGGACAGATAACTATGGCTACACCTTC; CDR3 protein: CASSGTDNYGYTF
clone size: -; J gene: TRBJ2-7; D gene: TRBD2; V gene: TRBV7-6; CDR3 DNA: TGTGCCAGCAGCCCGGGACTAGCGGGAGACTACGAGCAGTACTTC; CDR3 protein: CASSPGLAGDYEQYF
clone size: -; J gene: TRBJ2-5; D gene: TRBD1; V gene: TRBV10-3; CDR3 DNA: TGTGCCATCAGTGTAAGGGACAGGGAATCGCAAGAGACCCAGTACTTC; CDR3 protein: CAISVRDRESQETQYF
clone size: -; J gene: TRBJ2-7; D gene: TRBD2; V gene: TRBV7-2; CDR3 DNA: TGTGCCAGCAGGCGCCGACTAGCGGGAGGATCTGGCGAGCAGTACTTC; CDR3 protein: CASRRRLAGGSGEQYF
clone size: -; J gene: TRBJ1-3; D gene: -; V gene: TRBV28; CDR3 DNA: TGTGCCAGCAGTTTAAGCCTCTCTGGAAACACCATATATTTT; CDR3 protein: CASSLSLSGNTIYF
clone size: -; J gene: TRBJ2-6; D gene: TRBD1; V gene: TRBV30; CDR3 DNA: TGTGCCTGGAACCGGGACAGGGTAAAATCTGGGGCCAACGTCCTGACTTTC; CDR3 protein: CAWNRDRVKSGANVLTF
clone size: -; J gene: TRBJ2-7; D gene: -; V gene: TRBV20-1; CDR3 DNA: TGCAGTTACAACCGGGGCAAGCAGTACTTC; CDR3 protein: CSYNRGKQYF
clone size: -; J gene: TRBJ1-1; D gene: TRBD1; V gene: TRBV5-6; CDR3 DNA: TGTGCCAGCAGCAATGACAGGGGGCGACGACCAAACACTGAAGCTTTCTTT; CDR3 protein: CASSNDRGRRPNTEAFF
clone size: few; J gene: TRBJ1-1; D gene: -; V gene: TRBV30; CDR3 DNA: TGTGCCTTGTTCAGGGTGAGTAGAACTGAAGCTTTCTTT; CDR3 protein: CALFRVSRTEAFF
clone size: -; J gene: TRBJ2-1; D gene: -; V gene: TRBV5-1; CDR3 DNA: TGCGCCAGCAGCTTGGATAGGCCGACCTACAATGAGCAGTTCTTC; CDR3 protein: CASSLDRPTYNEQFF
clone size: -; J gene: TRBJ2-1; D gene: TRBD2; V gene: TRBV28; CDR3 DNA: TGTGCCAGCAGTTTAGGACTAGCACGGCAGAATGAGCAGTTCTTC; CDR3 protein: CASSLGLARQNEQFF
clone size: -; J gene: TRBJ2-6; D gene: TRBD1; V gene: TRBV2; CDR3 DNA: TGTGCCAGCAGTGAGGGAGCCGGACAGGGGGCGCGAGGGGCCAACGTCCTGACTTTC; CDR3 protein: CASSEGAGQGARGANVLTF